A selection of T cell receptor beta chains follows, all from one sample in a study of patients and donors after allogeneic stem cell transplantation. TCRdb independently ran MiXCR on the RT-PCR reads; one entry per CDR3 protein. Of under 200,000 distinct CDR3 sequences detected, approximately 30% appear once; the ten largest clones hold around 3%. Material for sequencing was blood, either unsorted or a sorted T cell fraction (not recorded which). All receptors come from a human donor who was either an allogeneic HSCT recipient or a stem cell or donor lymphocyte infusion donor (not recorded which). It is not recorded whose cells these are; they may come from a transplant donor. Each CDR3 is given with its conserved first and last residue.

v_call	j_call	cdr3_aa
TRBV27	TRBJ2-3	CASSLSRSTDTQYF
TRBV12-3/TRBV12-4	TRBJ2-1	CASSPQRLEQFF
TRBV6-5	TRBJ1-5	CASSYADGQPQHF
TRBV27	TRBJ2-3	CASSLLGGIDTQYF
TRBV5-6	TRBJ2-7	CASSLRRLGYEQYF
TRBV15	TRBJ2-7	CATSTNRGSYEQYF
TRBV7-8	TRBJ2-2	CASSLARSVYFNTGELFF
TRBV29-1	TRBJ2-3	CSVEISGTRSSDTQYF
TRBV6-2/TRBV6-3	TRBJ2-5	CASSYSISLAATQETQYF
TRBV29-1	TRBJ1-2	CSVEASSDIGYTF
TRBV2	TRBJ2-2	CAGTGTGGFGELFF
TRBV6-2/TRBV6-3	TRBJ2-7	CASSPNPWTGTYEQYF
TRBV4-2	TRBJ1-2	CASSQDRTGGPLYGYTF
TRBV5-6	TRBJ2-3	CASSRGTSDEGTDTQYF
TRBV7-2	TRBJ2-1	CASSFGTSLYNEQFF
TRBV6-5	TRBJ2-7	CASSYSKASGYEQYF
TRBV28	TRBJ2-7	CASSRDSKQYF
TRBV12-3/TRBV12-4	TRBJ1-5	CASSLRGKRPQHF
TRBV29-1	TRBJ1-3	CSTRTGSGNTIYF
TRBV20-1	TRBJ2-3	CSSNRDPPDTQYF
TRBV5-1	TRBJ1-6	CASSSGTGGSPLHF
TRBV3-1	TRBJ2-2	CASTRGGPTGELFF
TRBV28	TRBJ2-1	CASSLTGGTRYNEQFF
TRBV7-9	TRBJ2-1	CASSSTGDEQFF
TRBV4-3	TRBJ1-5	CASSQDRDSYQPQHF
TRBV7-6	TRBJ2-1	CASSLSLAGGVSYNEQFF
TRBV5-1	TRBJ2-7	CASNAGANEQYF
TRBV27	TRBJ2-1	CASSYASTGQRSNEQFF
TRBV4-3	TRBJ1-4	CASSLHSRQDEKLFF
TRBV6-2/TRBV6-3	TRBJ2-2	CASSFGPRTGELFF
TRBV18	TRBJ2-7	CASSPSWGYEQYF
TRBV10-3	TRBJ1-3	CAISHDSQFGNTIYF
TRBV10-3	TRBJ2-7	CAISTTGALYEQYF
TRBV29-1	TRBJ1-5	CSARGSNDQPQHF
TRBV7-2	TRBJ2-1	CASSPKVLAAYNEQFF
TRBV6-5	TRBJ2-1	CASSYTLRDDNEQFF
TRBV21-1	TRBJ2-3	CASSKGRGLAGNRSSTDTQYF
TRBV7-9	TRBJ1-6	CASSSGTGKSPLHF
TRBV6-5	TRBJ1-1	CASLARTQNTEAFF
TRBV7-9	TRBJ2-7	CASSLDIGASSYEQYF